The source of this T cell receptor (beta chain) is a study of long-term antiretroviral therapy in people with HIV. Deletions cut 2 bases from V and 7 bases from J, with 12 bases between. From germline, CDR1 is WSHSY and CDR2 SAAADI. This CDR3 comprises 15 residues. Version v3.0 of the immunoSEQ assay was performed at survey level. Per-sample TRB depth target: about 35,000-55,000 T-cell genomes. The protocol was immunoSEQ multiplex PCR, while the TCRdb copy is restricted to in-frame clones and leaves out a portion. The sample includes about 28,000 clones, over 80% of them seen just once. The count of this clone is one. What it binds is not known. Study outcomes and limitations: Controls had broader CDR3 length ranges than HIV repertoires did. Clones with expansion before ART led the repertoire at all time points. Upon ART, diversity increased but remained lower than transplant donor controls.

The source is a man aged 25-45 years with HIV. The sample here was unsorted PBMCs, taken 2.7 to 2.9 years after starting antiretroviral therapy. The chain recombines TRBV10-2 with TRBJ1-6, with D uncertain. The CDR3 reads CASSEPLGMNSPLHF. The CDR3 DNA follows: TGCGCCAGCAGTGAGCCCTTGGGGATGAATTCACCCCTCCACTTT.